This T cell receptor (beta chain) was sequenced for a study of blood T cells in healthy people across ages. A note on this clonotype: Its antigen is as yet unknown. A much larger clone differs by one base, so this may be a read error.

Alongside a J-beta primer mix, a sample-barcoded 5' primer served in a second PCR lasting roughly 7 to 11 cycles. In TCRdb, the 5' RACE reads were re-called with MiXCR into one record per CDR3 protein. The sample holds hundreds of thousands of distinct CDR3 sequences; about 20% are singletons and the top ten take 22%. Study observations and caveats: In older individuals, TCR beta diversity per million T cells was lower, falling roughly linearly with age. Diversity estimates drawn from one million T cells were deemed underestimates.

The CDR3 consists of 13 residues. Germline assignment: CDR1 MNHEY and CDR2 SVGAGI. The origin of this receptor is a man in his 70s in good health. J is TRBJ1-4 and V is TRBV6-5, with D hard to call. Input material: blood. DNA of the CDR3: TGTGCCAGCAGTAAGACAACTAATGAAAAACTGGTTTTT. Translating gives CASSKTTNEKLVF.